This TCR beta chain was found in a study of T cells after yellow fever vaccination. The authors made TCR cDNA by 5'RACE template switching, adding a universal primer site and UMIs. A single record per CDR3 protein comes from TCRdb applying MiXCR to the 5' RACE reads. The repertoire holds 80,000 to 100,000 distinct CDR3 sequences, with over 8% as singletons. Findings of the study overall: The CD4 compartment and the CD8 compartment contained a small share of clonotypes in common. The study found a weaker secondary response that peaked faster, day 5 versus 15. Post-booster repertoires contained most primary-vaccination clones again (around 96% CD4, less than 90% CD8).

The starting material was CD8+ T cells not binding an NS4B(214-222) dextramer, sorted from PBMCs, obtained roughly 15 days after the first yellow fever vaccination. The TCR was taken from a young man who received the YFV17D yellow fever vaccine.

In nucleotides, the CDR3 is TGCAGTGCTGGATCCCGACAGGGCGACTACGTCCTGACTTTC. Translating it yields CSAGSRQGDYVLTF. V is TRBV20-1 and J is TRBJ2-6; 7 bases match TRBD1. The trim removed 5 bases at V and 11 bases at J, leaving 12 bases unmatched. This CDR3 has 14 residues. The germline gives CDR1 DFQATT, CDR2 SNEGSKA (reference sequence).